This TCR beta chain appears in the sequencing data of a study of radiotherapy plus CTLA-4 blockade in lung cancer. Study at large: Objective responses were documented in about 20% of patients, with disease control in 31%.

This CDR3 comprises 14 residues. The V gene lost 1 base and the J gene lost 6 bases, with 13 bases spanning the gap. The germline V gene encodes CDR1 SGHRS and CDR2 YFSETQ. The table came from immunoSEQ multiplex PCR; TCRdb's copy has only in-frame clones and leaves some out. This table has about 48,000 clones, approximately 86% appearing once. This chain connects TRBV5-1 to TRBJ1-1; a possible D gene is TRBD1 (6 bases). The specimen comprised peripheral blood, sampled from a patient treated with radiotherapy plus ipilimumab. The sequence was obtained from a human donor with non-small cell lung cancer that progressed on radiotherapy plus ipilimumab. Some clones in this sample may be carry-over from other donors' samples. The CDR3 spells CASSLTIQGPEAFF. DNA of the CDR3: TGCGCCAGCAGCTTGACGATTCAGGGGCCTGAAGCTTTCTTT. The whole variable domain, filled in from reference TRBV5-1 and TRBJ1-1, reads KAGVTQTPRYLIKTRGQQVTLSCSPISGHRSVSWYQQTPGQGLQFLFEYFSETQRNKGNFPGRFSGRQFSNSRSEMNVSTLELGDSALYLCASSLTIQGPEAFFGQGTRLTVV.